This T cell receptor beta chain was captured by sequencing in a study of siplizumab effects on memory and regulatory T cells. Broader study findings: Greater diversity than memory cells seemed evident in naive T cells, which also appeared to be major alloresponse contributors.

The CDR3 is 15 residues long. After removal of 4 bases from V and 4 bases from J, the junction contained 6 bases not matched to a gene. Germline values: CDR1 SGHNT, CDR2 YYREEE (reference sequence). Assay used: immunoSEQ multiplex PCR; TCRdb lists only in-frame clones, some missing. The profile shows tens of thousands of clones, 85% to 95% of them singletons. Concerning this clone: Its antigen is undetermined.

This TCR was recovered from a human donor in good health. The rearrangement links TRBV5-4 to TRBJ2-7, with 12 bases fitting TRBD1. The sample was CD8+ T cells sorted from blood. CDR3 DNA: TGTGCCAGCAGCACTGGGACAGGGGGCCCTTACGAGCAGTACTTC. It is translated as CASSTGTGGPYEQYF.